This is a list of T cell receptor beta chains from one sample in a study of Ad26.COV2.S vaccination and SARS-CoV-2 variants. The data were produced by immunoSEQ multiplex PCR, yet TCRdb's version contains in-frame clones alone and is incomplete. This sample yields approximately 250,000 clones, of which around 85% are seen a single time; less than 3.5% belongs to the top ten. The sample here was peripheral blood, taken in a trial of Ad26.COV2.S vaccine versus placebo. The receptors were sampled from a person between 18 and 65 years old who received the Ad26.COV2.S COVID-19 vaccine or a placebo. The CDR3 runs from the conserved cysteine through the conserved F or W.

j_gene | v_gene | CDR3aa
TRBJ1-6 | TRBV10-1 | CASSERRDSPLHF
TRBJ2-7 | TRBV29-1 | CSVGGASSSYEQYF
TRBJ2-2 | TRBV6-5 | CASSYPASGELFF
TRBJ1-4 | TRBV5-1 | CASSFDRGYEKLFF
TRBJ2-2 | TRBV29-1 | CSCGRANGELFF
TRBJ2-1 | TRBV5-1 | CASSEGGAYNEQFF
TRBJ2-2 | TRBV27 | CASIGLAGGNTGELFF
TRBJ2-3 | TRBV2 | CASSEGAIGGTDTQYF
TRBJ1-1 | TRBV15 | CATSRVDREAFF
TRBJ2-5 | TRBV4-3 | CASSQDRHQTGLLQETQYF
TRBJ2-1 | TRBV11-2 | CASSPGTGSFNEQFF
TRBJ1-5 | TRBV28 | CASSYLGQNFNQPQHF
TRBJ2-1 | TRBV28 | CATNSGQQYNEQFF
TRBJ2-1 | TRBV6-5 | CASSYSGIGTYNEQFF
TRBJ2-2 | TRBV2 | CATLRRGGTGELFF
TRBJ2-1 | TRBV7-2 | CASSSRNEYYNEQFF
TRBJ1-6 | TRBV9 | CATVSGQDKLNSPLHF
TRBJ2-3 | TRBV11-2 | CASSLSPRAHTQYF
TRBJ1-2 | TRBV12-3/TRBV12-4 | CASSSSDRVGYTF
TRBJ2-1 | TRBV7-3 | CASSPGPNNEQFF
TRBJ1-2 | TRBV5-4 | CASSWGGGRDYGYTF
TRBJ1-2 | TRBV7-9 | CASSLEPGTTGGYTF
TRBJ2-1 | TRBV5-5 | CASRTGLAGGSSYNEQFF
TRBJ1-1 | TRBV7-9 | CASSLPGLNTEAFF
TRBJ1-2 | TRBV7-9 | CASSVGDYGYTF
TRBJ1-3 | TRBV7-2 | CASSSLFQGNTIYF
TRBJ1-1 | TRBV2 | CASSPRDTNSLGTEAFF
TRBJ1-1 | TRBV5-4 | CASRVDRGATEAFF
TRBJ1-5 | TRBV2 | CASGGRRGGSQPQHF
TRBJ2-1 | TRBV7-8 | CASVISGSRNEQFF